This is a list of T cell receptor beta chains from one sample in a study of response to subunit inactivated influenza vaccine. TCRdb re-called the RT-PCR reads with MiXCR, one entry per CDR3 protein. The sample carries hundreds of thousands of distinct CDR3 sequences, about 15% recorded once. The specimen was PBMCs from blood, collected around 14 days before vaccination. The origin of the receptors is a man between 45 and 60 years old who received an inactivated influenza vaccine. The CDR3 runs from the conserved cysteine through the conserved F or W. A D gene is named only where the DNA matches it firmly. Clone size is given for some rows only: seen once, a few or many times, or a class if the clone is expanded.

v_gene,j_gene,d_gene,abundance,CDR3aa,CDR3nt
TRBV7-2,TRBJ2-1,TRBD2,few,CASSFQGGGADEQFF,TGTGCCAGCAGCTTTCAAGGCGGGGGGGCTGATGAGCAGTTCTTC
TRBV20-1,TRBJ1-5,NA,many,CSAATQGLSNQPQHF,TGCAGTGCTGCTACACAGGGCCTCAGCAATCAGCCCCAGCATTTT
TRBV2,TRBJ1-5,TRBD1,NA,CASSERTGVGQPQHF,TGTGCCAGCAGTGAACGGACAGGGGTGGGCCAGCCCCAGCATTTT
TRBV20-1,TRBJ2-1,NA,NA,CSARPGRGFF,TGCAGTGCTAGACCAGGAAGGGGGTTCTTC
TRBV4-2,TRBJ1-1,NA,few,CASSQVVGDRYRTEAFF,TGTGCCAGCAGCCAAGTCGTCGGGGATCGATATCGGACTGAAGCTTTCTTT
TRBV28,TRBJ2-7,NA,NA,CASSLLPGHPSF,TGTGCCAGCAGCCTCTTGCCGGGACACCCATCGTTC
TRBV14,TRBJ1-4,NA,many,CASSRDRKNEKLFF,TGTGCCAGCAGCCGCGACAGGAAAAATGAAAAACTGTTTTTT
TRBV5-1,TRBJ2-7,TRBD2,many,CASSLAGKPTYEQYF,TGCGCCAGCAGCTTAGCGGGGAAGCCGACCTACGAGCAGTACTTC
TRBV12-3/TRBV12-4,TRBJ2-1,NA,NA,CATSRQGNNEQFF,TGTGCGACAAGTCGGCAGGGGAACAATGAGCAGTTCTTC
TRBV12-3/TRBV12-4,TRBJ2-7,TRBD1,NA,CASSWGQPTYEQYF,TGTGCCAGCAGTTGGGGACAGCCAACCTACGAGCAGTACTTC
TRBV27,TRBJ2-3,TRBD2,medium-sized,CASSLLPYSGSTDTQYF,TGTGCCAGCAGTTTACTCCCCTATAGCGGGAGCACAGATACGCAGTATTTT
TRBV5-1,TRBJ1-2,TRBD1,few,CASKAGGDSGYGYTF,TGCGCCAGCAAGGCAGGGGGCGATTCGGGATATGGCTACACCTTC
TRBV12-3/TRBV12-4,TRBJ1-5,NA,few,CASTWGLTNQPQHF,TGTGCCAGCACCTGGGGACTTACAAATCAGCCCCAGCATTTT
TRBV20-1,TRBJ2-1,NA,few,CLPWGGTNEQFF,TGCCTTCCATGGGGCGGGACCAATGAGCAGTTCTTC
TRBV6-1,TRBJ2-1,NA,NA,CASSDAEVNEQFF,TGTGCCAGCAGTGACGCGGAGGTCAATGAGCAGTTCTTC
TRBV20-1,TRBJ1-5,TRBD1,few,CSAQGQGVNQPQHF,TGCAGTGCTCAAGGACAGGGCGTCAATCAGCCCCAGCATTTT
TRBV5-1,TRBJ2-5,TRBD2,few,CASGLQRGSQETQYF,TGCGCCAGCGGGCTACAGCGGGGGAGCCAAGAGACCCAGTACTTC
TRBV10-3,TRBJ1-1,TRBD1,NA,CAIRPGTGGGGAQNTEAFF,TGTGCCATCAGGCCCGGGACAGGGGGTGGCGGGGCCCAGAACACTGAAGCTTTCTTT
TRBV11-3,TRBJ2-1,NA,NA,CASSLYDGNEQFF,TGTGCCAGCAGCCTTTATGACGGCAATGAGCAGTTCTTC
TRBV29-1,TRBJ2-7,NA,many,CSVSPKGAVYEQYF,TGCAGCGTTTCCCCCAAAGGGGCCGTCTACGAGCAGTACTTC
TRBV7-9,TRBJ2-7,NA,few,CASSRPGSHLNGEQYF,TGTGCCAGCAGCCGCCCCGGGTCTCACCTAAATGGCGAGCAGTACTTC
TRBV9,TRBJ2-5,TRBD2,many,CASSVLAGGQETQYF,TGTGCCAGCAGTGTGCTAGCGGGAGGACAAGAGACCCAGTACTTC
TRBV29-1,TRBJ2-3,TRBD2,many,CSGSRFRAGVSTDTQYF,TGCAGCGGTTCCAGGTTTAGAGCGGGGGTTAGCACAGATACGCAGTATTTT
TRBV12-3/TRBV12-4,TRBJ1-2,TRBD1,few,CASSRTGLHYGYTF,TGTGCCAGCAGCAGGACAGGGCTTCATTATGGCTACACCTTC
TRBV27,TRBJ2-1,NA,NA,CASSFFLVTSYNEQFF,TGTGCCAGCAGTTTCTTTTTAGTGACTTCCTACAATGAGCAGTTCTTC
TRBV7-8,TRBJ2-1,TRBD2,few,CASSLSSGRGAYNEQFF,TGTGCCAGCAGCTTAAGTAGCGGGAGGGGTGCCTACAATGAGCAGTTCTTC
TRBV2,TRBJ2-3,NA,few,CASSGATETTQYF,TGTGCCAGCAGCGGGGCCACAGAGACTACGCAGTATTTT
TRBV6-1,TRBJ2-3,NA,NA,CASKDPGTMWADTQYF,TGTGCCAGCAAGGACCCGGGGACCATGTGGGCAGATACGCAGTATTTT
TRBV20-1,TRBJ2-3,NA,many,CSARRSVADTQYF,TGCAGTGCTAGGCGGAGTGTAGCAGATACGCAGTATTTT
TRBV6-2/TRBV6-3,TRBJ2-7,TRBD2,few,CASTKRGTSVYEQYF,TGTGCCAGCACTAAACGCGGGACTAGCGTCTACGAGCAGTACTTC
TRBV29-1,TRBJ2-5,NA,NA,CSVGGHQGETQYF,TGCAGCGTTGGGGGGCATCAGGGGGAGACCCAGTACTTC
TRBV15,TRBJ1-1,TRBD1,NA,CATSRDDRGFWAFF,TGTGCCACCAGCAGAGATGACAGGGGGTTTTGGGCTTTCTTT
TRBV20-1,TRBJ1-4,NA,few,CSARARGINEKLFF,TGCAGTGCTAGGGCCAGGGGTATTAATGAAAAACTGTTTTTT
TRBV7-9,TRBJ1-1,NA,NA,CASSTQMGLGTEAFF,TGTGCCAGCAGCACCCAAATGGGGCTTGGCACTGAAGCTTTCTTT
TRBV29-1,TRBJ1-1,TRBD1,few,CSVGTGGRNTEAFF,TGCAGCGTCGGGACAGGGGGCCGGAACACTGAAGCTTTCTTT
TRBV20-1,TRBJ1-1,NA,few,CSARDLLGRMNTEAFF,TGCAGTGCTAGAGATCTGTTGGGCAGGATGAACACTGAAGCTTTCTTT
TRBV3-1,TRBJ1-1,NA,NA,CASSQERQEAFF,TGTGCCAGCAGCCAAGAACGGCAGGAAGCTTTCTTT